This T cell receptor (beta chain) was sequenced in a study of T cells after yellow fever vaccination. Study-wide results and limits: Highly abundant clonotypes carried over from the bulk population could end up in FACS-sorted repertoires as contaminants.

This clonotype has at least ten counts. Its specificity is not known. The TCR cDNA carried a universal primer site and UMIs from 5'RACE template switching. TCRdb analysed the 5' RACE reads with MiXCR anew, one entry per CDR3 protein. The sample consists of about 240,000 distinct CDR3 sequences, 6.5% to 8.5% of them appearing once. The CDR3 has 15 amino acids. Trimming shortened V by 2 bases and J by 4 bases, and 12 bases separated the two germline ends. Per the germline V gene, CDR1 is SGHTA and CDR2 is FQGNSA. The chain recombines TRBV7-2 with TRBJ2-1; D unresolved. The starting material was CD4+ T cells sorted from PBMCs, obtained 15 days after the yellow fever booster vaccination. The clonotype originates from a man in his thirties or forties who received the YFV17D yellow fever vaccine. CDR3 nucleotides: TGTGCCAGCAGCTTAACAGAAATACTATACAATGAGCAGTTCTTC. Translating it yields CASSLTEILYNEQFF.